These 2 T cell receptor beta chains came from one sample sequenced in a study of immune evolution from preneoplasia to lung adenocarcinoma. The protocol was immunoSEQ multiplex PCR, while the TCRdb copy is restricted to in-frame clones and leaves out a portion. The sample has 20,000 to 30,000 clones, 65% to 75% seen once. The specimen sequenced was FFPE invasive lung adenocarcinoma tissue. The receptors were sampled from a person aged 55-75 years with invasive lung adenocarcinoma. Some clones in this sample may be carry-over from other donors' samples.

The chain employs TRBV20-1 and TRBJ2-7; no reliable D call. The germline V and J ends were trimmed by 3 bases and 4 bases, with 7 bases remaining between them. The germline gives CDR1 DFQATT, CDR2 SNEGSKA (reference sequence). This CDR3 is built from 11 residues. This chain's CDR3 is CSASSGYEQYF. In DNA form, the CDR3 reads TGCAGTGCTAGTTCCGGGTACGAGCAGTACTTC.

The chain couples TRBV19 to TRBJ2-3, with 7 positions matching TRBD2. Germline V gene data show CDR1 as LNHDA and CDR2 as SQIVND (reference sequence). V lost 4 bases and J lost 2; bases outside the gene matches: 6. The CDR3 covers 15 residues. The chain's CDR3 is CASSNGRKYTDTQYF. CDR3 sequence (DNA): TGTGCCAGTAGTAACGGGAGGAAATACACAGATACGCAGTATTTT. Based on the CDR3 plus reference TRBV19 and TRBJ2-3, the full variable domain is DGGITQSPKYLFRKEGQNVTLSCEQNLNHDAMYWYRQDPGQGLRLIYYSQIVNDFQKGDIAEGYSVSREKKESFPLTVTSAQKNPTAFYLCASSNGRKYTDTQYFGPGTRLTVL.